The present entry profiles one T cell receptor beta chain with its context. As yet, its antigen is unknown. The read is 3 residues too short to cover the CDR3 end, so that end is filled in from the germline J gene. Trimming removed 6 bases from V and 4 bases from J; junction bases left unmatched: 10. Germline CDR1 SQVTM, CDR2 ANQGSEA. This CDR3 spans 16 amino acids. Assay: immunoSEQ multiplex PCR; the TCRdb copy retains only in-frame clones and omits some. The listing records tens of thousands of clones. The source of the sample is a study of T cells in women clearing cervical HPV infection. Study at large: Donors had HPV16-related CIN3 or worse; 2 had invasive cancer. Study conclusions and caveats: TRBV6-7 abundance was lower in cases than controls (0.11% versus 0.16%). Timing of associations relative to infection is unclear; T-cell subsets were not isolated.

The rearrangement links TRBV29-1 to TRBJ2-2; 11 bases are shared with TRBD2. The sequenced sample consisted of blood buffy coat. This receptor was obtained from a woman between 18 and 75 years old with a cervical HPV16 infection that either progressed to CIN3+ or cleared (not recorded which). The DNA read from the CDR3 is TGCAGCGTCCAGGGTAGCGGGAGGGCGGGCACCGGGGAG. It encodes CSVQGSGRAGTGE. The complete CDR3 protein is CSVQGSGRAGTGELFF.